This TCR beta chain came from a study of blood T cell repertoires in COVID-19 (dated by TCRdb to the early 2020s). With regard to the full study: The collaborator samples originated in the United States, Italy and Spain and spanned the acute and convalescent phases of COVID-19. The prospective study material was composed of cDNA or gDNA derived from T cells, B-cell-depleted T cells, or PBMCs. The dataset comprised deeply sampled blood TCRbeta repertoires from subjects exposed to, actively infected with, or recovered from COVID-19. The repertoires were made available in a free public database intended to serve as a resource for research on the immune response to SARS-CoV-2. Samples came from the ongoing ImmuneRACE study (first 160 participants) plus 1,254 subjects from 6 global collaborators. Sample metadata almost always included a de-identified subject ID, COVID-19 status, age in years and sex. Where available, HLA class I and class II types were obtained from metadata supplied by the sample provider rather than from assay-based typing.

TCRbeta CDR3 regions were amplified from genomic DNA using the immunoSEQ Assay, a bias-controlled multiplex PCR. On the study's bioinformatics: The number of nucleated cells in each sample was estimated from the amplification of reference gene primers within the assay. To quantify the absolute abundance of each unique TCRbeta CDR3 rearrangement, sequence reads were collapsed and filtered. For each sample, productive Simpson clonality was calculated by taking the square root of Simpson's diversity index across productive rearrangements. TCRdb provides this immuneACCESS table in a form limited to in-frame rearrangements. Some clones are lacking; in checked studies, under half of them reflect an unresolved V gene, and why the rest are absent is not known. From that table come the V and J calls and clone size; the DNA was used to work out D and trimming. The sample records fewer than 60,000 clones, approximately 80% of which are singletons. Around 8% of the sample comes from the top ten.

Note on this clone: Its antigen has not been determined. Base quality data are lacking; no much larger clone is found one base away.

At the junction V is shortened by 4 bases and J by 6 bases; bases outside the gene matches: 7. Via the germline V gene (reference sequence), CDR1 is GTSNPN and CDR2 SVGIG. The CDR3, from cysteine to phenylalanine, totals 14 residues. CDR3 DNA is the only sequence kept; it has 42 bases, read in frame from the first base. The collaborating institutions used their own protocols to collect whole blood in K2EDTA tubes. For TCRbeta analysis, collaborators shipped samples as frozen whole blood, isolated PBMCs, or DNA extracted from either of those sample types. Overall study outcomes, separate from this receptor: Clinical and demographic metadata were provided uncurated, with the amount varying by source and participant.

The sequence is built from TRBV30 and TRBJ2-3; 10 nucleotides in the junction match TRBD2. The material sequenced was peripheral blood. This TCR came from a human donor in a cohort sampled during active COVID-19. The CDR3 in this case is CAWTSGSGGDTQYF. In nucleotides, the sequence is TGTGCCTGGACTAGCGGGAGCGGGGGGGATACGCAGTATTTT.